One and the same sample provided the 5 T cell receptor beta chains below, sequenced in a study of PD-1 blockade in classical Hodgkin lymphoma. Some clones are missing from TCRdb's copy, which holds only in-frame ones; the method was immunoSEQ multiplex PCR. The sample shows tens of thousands of clones, 71% of them seen only once. All trial patients relapsed after autologous stem cell transplantation. Sequences were derived from peripheral blood mononuclear cells (PBMCs), sampled before the second cycle of nivolumab. The receptors derive from a human donor with classical Hodgkin lymphoma.

This clone has just a few counts. The CDR3 loop is CASSLALTGNGYTF. The CDR3 DNA reads TGTGCCAGCAGCTTAGCCTTGACAGGGAACGGCTACACCTTC. The rearrangement links TRBV7-9 to TRBJ1-2; 7 nucleotides agree with TRBD1. This CDR3 contains 14 residues. Trimming took 0 bases from V and 8 from J; bases not matched to a gene: 6. The germline V gene has CDR1 SEHNR and CDR2 FQNEAQ (reference sequence).

V gene TRBV27 combines with J gene TRBJ2-7; 7 bases match TRBD1. This CDR3 comprises 14 residues. Germline CDR1 MNHEY, CDR2 SMNVEV (reference sequence). The J segment lost 3 bases and the V segment lost 10 bases, leaving 12 bases of the junction unmatched. The CDR3 is CATGDRAGIYEQYF. The DNA for the CDR3 is TGTGCCACCGGAGACAGGGCGGGCATCTACGAGCAGTACTTC.

The chain combines TRBV4-2 with TRBJ2-3; D is unclear. The CDR3 sequence is 17 residues long. Trimming removed 0 bases at V and 0 bases at J, with 13 bases between. Germline CDR1 LGHNA, CDR2 YNFKEQ. The CDR3 region has the DNA TGTGCCAGCAGCCAAGAAATGATTCCTCCTAGCACAGATACGCAGTATTTT. It translates to CASSQEMIPPSTDTQYF.

The genes are TRBV2 and TRBJ2-5; TRBD1 agrees at 7 bases. The J segment lost 3 bases and the V segment lost 5 bases, leaving 3 bases of the junction unmatched. This CDR3 region has 13 residues. Germline CDR1 SNHLY, CDR2 FYNNEI. Written as DNA, the CDR3 is TGTGCCAGCAGTATCGACAGGGAAGAGACCCAGTACTTC. This gives the protein CASSIDREETQYF.

The chain is built from TRBV7-9 and TRBJ1-2; TRBD1 is a possible D gene (6 bases). The germline V gene has CDR1 SEHNR and CDR2 FQNEAQ (reference sequence). This CDR3 region has 14 residues. Trimming pared 2 bases from V and 3 bases from J, leaving 10 bases between. The CDR3 sequence is CASSLKEGDYGYTF. CDR3 DNA sequence: TGTGCCAGCAGCTTAAAAGAGGGGGACTATGGCTACACCTTC.